This paragraph reports one TCR beta chain. MiXCR, applied by TCRdb to the RT-PCR reads, yields one record per CDR3 protein. The sample shows more than 600,000 distinct CDR3 sequences, 13% to 15% of them seen only once. V lost 3 bases to trimming and J lost 3 bases, with 28 bases between them. This CDR3 is 19 amino acids long. In germline, CDR1 is DFQATT, CDR2 SNEGSKA (reference sequence). V gene TRBV20-1 combines with J gene TRBJ2-3; a possible D gene is TRBD1 (5 bases). The TCR comes from a female donor in good health, serving as a healthy control. Sequencing used memory CD4+ T cells from blood. The chain's CDR3 is CSARRQLRTLTSRTDTQYF. Written as DNA, the CDR3 is TGCAGTGCTAGGAGGCAGCTAAGGACACTCACCTCGCGGACAGATACGCAGTATTTT.